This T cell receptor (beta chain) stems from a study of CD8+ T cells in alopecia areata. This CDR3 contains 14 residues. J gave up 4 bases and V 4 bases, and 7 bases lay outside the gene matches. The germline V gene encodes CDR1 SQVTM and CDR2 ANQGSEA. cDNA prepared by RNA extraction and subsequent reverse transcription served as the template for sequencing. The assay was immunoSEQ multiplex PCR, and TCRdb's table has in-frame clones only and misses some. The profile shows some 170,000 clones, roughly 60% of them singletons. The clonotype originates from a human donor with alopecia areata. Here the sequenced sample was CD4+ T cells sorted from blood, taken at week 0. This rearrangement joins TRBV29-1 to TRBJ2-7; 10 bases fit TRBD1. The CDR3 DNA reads TGCAGCGTTGCTGCAGGGACAGGGGCTTACGAGCAGTACTTC. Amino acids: CSVAAGTGAYEQYF.